The 12 T cell receptor beta chains reported below all come from one sample, sequenced in a study of blood T cell repertoires in COVID-19 (TCRdb year 2020). The library was made by the immunoSEQ multiplex PCR assay. Drawn from immuneACCESS, this table holds only the in-frame rearrangements with V and J called that TCRdb kept. Clones are partly lost; checked studies trace under half to an unresolved V gene and leave the rest unexplained. This sample has about 210,000 clones in its table, and 85% of those were observed once. The ten largest clones capture 15% to 20% of the sample. Material: PBMCs or T cells enriched from blood (not recorded which). The origin of the receptors is a man between 35 and 55 years old who had recovered from COVID-19.

The chain couples TRBV18 to TRBJ2-5; 12 positions match TRBD1. The germline CDR1 and CDR2 sequences are KGHSH and LQKENI. This CDR3 is built from 21 residues. V lost 3 bases to trimming and J lost 0 bases; unmatched junction nucleotides: 17. CDR3 nucleotides: TGTGCCAGCTCACCGAAAAATTATCGGGACAGGGGGCTCTCTTACCAAGAGACCCAGTACTTC. Amino acid sequence: CASSPKNYRDRGLSYQETQYF.

J is TRBJ1-6 and V is TRBV27; 8 nucleotides line up with TRBD1. The CDR3 totals 11 residues. The germline V gene has CDR1 MNHEY and CDR2 SMNVEV (reference sequence). V trimming: 7 bases; J trimming: 13 bases; junction bases outside the gene matches: 3. In nucleotides, the CDR3 is TGTGCCAGCACGACAGGGGACCCCCTCCACTTT. Encoded protein: CASTTGDPLHF.

This clone was recorded only once. This chain links TRBV7-9 with TRBJ2-3; perhaps TRBD2 as D (6 bases). There are 13 residues in the CDR3. With 5 bases removed from V and 4 bases from J, the gap between germline ends came to 10 bases. Germline V CDR1 and CDR2: SEHNR, FQNEAQ (reference sequence). CDR3 loop: CASSGRGADTQYF. The CDR3 DNA is TGTGCCAGCAGCGGGCGCGGGGCAGATACGCAGTATTTT.

The chain joins TRBV6-4 to TRBJ2-3; 9 bases are a match to TRBD2. Trimming cost V 0 bases and J 1 base; bases outside gene matches: 2. The length of the CDR3 is 16 residues. The germline V gene encodes CDR1 MRHNA and CDR2 SNTAGT. The CDR3 region has the DNA TGTGCCAGCAGTGACTCCGCGGGAGGGGGCACAGATACGCAGTATTTT. It translates to CASSDSAGGGTDTQYF.

This chain links TRBV18 with TRBJ2-1; 11 bases line up with TRBD1. Trimming took 6 bases from V and 8 from J; bases not matched to a gene: 9. The CDR3 is made up of 15 amino acids. Germline V gives CDR1 KGHSH, CDR2 LQKENI. CDR3 DNA: TGTGCCAGCTCTCTCACCGGGACAGGGGGGTATGAGCAGTTCTTC. This codes for CASSLTGTGGYEQFF.

The gene calls are TRBV6-4 and TRBJ1-1, with 12 positions matching TRBD1. Germline values: CDR1 MRHNA, CDR2 SNTAGT. This CDR3 has 17 residues. Losses at the gene ends were 3 bases for V and 5 bases for J; bases not matched to a gene: 10. The CDR3: CASSEAGTGGARTEAFF. CDR3 DNA sequence: TGTGCCAGCAGTGAAGCCGGGACAGGGGGCGCAAGAACTGAAGCTTTCTTT.

V is TRBV6-1 and J is TRBJ1-2; D is possibly TRBD1 (5 bases). The CDR3 totals 15 residues. The V end lost 0 bases, the J end lost 1 base, and 9 bases lay between the germline ends. Germline CDR1 MNHNS, CDR2 SASEGT. CDR3: CASSEATGGNYGYTF. Here the CDR3 DNA reads TGTGCCAGCAGTGAAGCAACCGGGGGTAACTATGGCTACACCTTC.

The chain recombines TRBV15 with TRBJ1-5; D call uncertain. This CDR3 comprises 13 residues. Germline CDR1 LNHNV, CDR2 YYDKDF (reference sequence). V dropped 1 base and J dropped 8 bases, with 9 bases sitting between them. The CDR3 here is CATSRGRLEPQHF. CDR3 sequence (DNA): TGTGCCACCAGCAGAGGGCGGTTAGAGCCCCAGCATTTT.

The CDR3 protein is CASSTPGANNEQFF. CDR3 bases: TGTGCCAGCAGTACACCGGGAGCAAACAATGAGCAGTTCTTC. This chain connects TRBV28 to TRBJ2-1, with D perhaps matching TRBD2 (6 bases). The germline gives CDR1 MDHEN, CDR2 SYDVKM. Trimming took 5 bases from V and 5 from J, leaving 13 bases between them. This CDR3 contains 14 residues.

This clone has a handful of counts. The chain carries TRBV20-1 and TRBJ2-3; D remains ambiguous. V shed 0 bases and J shed 8 bases, with 6 bases lying between them. Germline-derived CDR1 and CDR2 are DFQATT and SNEGSKA (reference sequence). The CDR3 is 11 amino acids. Written as DNA, the CDR3 is TGCAGTGCTAGAGACTTGAGTACGCAGTATTTT. This gives the protein CSARDLSTQYF.

The rearrangement uses TRBV28 and TRBJ2-5; 8 nucleotides agree with TRBD1. The CDR3 runs to 16 residues. V lost 5 bases, J lost 4 bases, and 12 bases stayed unmatched. Germline V CDR1 and CDR2: MDHEN, SYDVKM. The CDR3, as DNA: TGTGCCAGCAGTACTCCGACAGGGGAGGTGGGAGAGACCCAGTACTTC. It yields the protein CASSTPTGEVGETQYF.

The gene calls are TRBV21-1 and TRBJ1-4. TRBV21-1 is marked as a pseudogene. CDR3 length: 16 residues. CDR3 coding DNA: TGTGCCAGCAGCAAAGAGGGAGCCCCATATTGGGAAAAACTGTTTTTT. It specifies CASSKEGAPYWEKLFF.